The 19 T cell receptor beta chains below all came from one sample that was sequenced in a study of blood T cell repertoires in COVID-19 (dated by TCRdb to about 2020). The protocol used for the library was the immunoSEQ multiplex PCR assay. TCRdb mirrors the immuneACCESS table, restricted to in-frame sequences. Some clones are absent from its copies; in checked studies, under half trace to an unresolved V gene, and the reason for the others is unknown. The sample table contains about 160,000 clones; only one count was recorded for approximately 88% of them. Together, the top ten hold about 10% of the sample. Source material: peripheral blood. These receptors all stem from a woman of 80 years or more with active or convalescent COVID-19.

The V and J genes are TRBV9 and TRBJ2-5, with D maybe TRBD1 (6 bases). CDR1 is SGDLS and CDR2 is YYNGEE in the germline V gene. CDR3 length: 16 amino acids. V dropped 0 bases and J dropped 0 bases, with 12 bases sitting between them. CDR3 amino acids: CASSVGTVLYQETQYF. CDR3 DNA: TGTGCCAGCAGCGTAGGGACAGTCCTGTACCAAGAGACCCAGTACTTC.

This clone was seen more than once but under ten times. The rearrangement joins TRBV6-2 or TRBV6-3 to TRBJ1-5; no clear D. V was trimmed by 5 bases and J by 0 bases, leaving 8 bases between them. The CDR3 consists of 14 residues. Germline V gene data show CDR1 as MNHEY and CDR2 as SVGEGT. CDR3 loop: CASSPNYSNQPQHF. CDR3 coding DNA: TGTGCCAGCAGTCCAAACTATAGCAATCAGCCCCAGCATTTT.

V and J are TRBV10-3 and TRBJ1-3; maybe TRBD1 (6 bases). CDR1 and CDR2 from the germline V gene are ENHRY and SYGVKD. With 7 bases removed from V and 3 bases from J, the gap between germline ends came to 13 bases. This CDR3 is built from 14 residues. CDR3 amino acids: CAITQGTGGNTIYF. The CDR3 coding sequence is TGTGCCATCACCCAGGGGACGGGTGGAAACACCATATATTTT.

The V gene is TRBV12-5, the J gene TRBJ1-3; D gene unclear. CDR3 length equals 16 residues. Germline V gene lookup returns CDR1 LGHNT and CDR2 FRNRAP. V was pared by 2 bases and J by 2 bases, with 13 bases between. CDR3 in amino acids: CASGLLTREAGNTIYF. CDR3 nucleotide sequence: TGTGCTAGTGGTTTGCTAACTAGGGAAGCTGGAAACACCATATATTTT.

The chain has TRBV19 and TRBJ1-4, with D possibly matching TRBD1 (6 bases). V was trimmed by 4 bases and J by 7 bases, leaving 16 bases between them. The CDR3 contains 15 residues. Germline-derived CDR1 and CDR2 are LNHDA and SQIVND (reference sequence). The CDR3 sequence: CASSTQQGGGEKLFF. The CDR3 bases are TGTGCCAGTAGTACCCAACAGGGAGGGGGTGAAAAACTGTTTTTT.

The V and J genes are TRBV6-5 and TRBJ2-4, with D tentatively TRBD1 (6 bases). In germline, CDR1 is MNHEY, CDR2 SVGAGI. This CDR3 is built from 15 residues. V shed 6 bases and J shed 0 bases, with 12 bases lying between them. This CDR3 is CASRQTGLAKNIQYF. The CDR3 DNA is TGTGCCAGCAGGCAAACAGGGCTAGCCAAAAACATTCAGTACTTC.

The chain has TRBV4-3 and TRBJ2-1, with a tentative D call TRBD1 (6 bases). The germline gives CDR1 LGHNA, CDR2 YSLEER. The CDR3 runs to 14 residues. V shed 0 bases and J shed 9 bases, with 12 bases lying between them. This CDR3 reads CASSQDPDRREQFF. In DNA form, the CDR3 reads TGCGCCAGCAGCCAAGATCCCGACAGGCGTGAGCAGTTCTTC.

The rearrangement uses TRBV10-3 and TRBJ1-1, with D possibly matching TRBD1 (5 bases). The CDR3 is 16 residues long. Germline V gives CDR1 ENHRY, CDR2 SYGVKD. The V end was cut by 2 bases, the J end by 4 bases, with 17 bases between. This CDR3 is CAISEPLGGGSTEAFF. The CDR3 DNA sequence: TGTGCCATCAGTGAGCCCCTCGGGGGAGGGAGCACTGAAGCTTTCTTT.

This rearrangement joins TRBV7-6 to TRBJ2-7; 12 bases line up with TRBD2. Trimming at V came to 4 bases and at J to 4 bases, leaving 2 bases not matched to a gene. Germline V gene data show CDR1 as SGHVS and CDR2 as FNYEAQ. This CDR3 is built from 14 residues. The CDR3: CASSSLAGGYEQYF. The CDR3 DNA sequence: TGTGCCAGCAGCTCACTAGCGGGGGGATACGAGCAGTACTTC.

This clone was recorded only once. V and J are TRBV27 and TRBJ2-3; no definite D call. CDR1 is MNHEY, CDR2 SMNVEV, per germline (reference sequence). This CDR3 spans 12 amino acids. V lost 0 bases and J lost 6, with 4 bases in between. The CDR3 protein is CASSLSGDTQYF. For the CDR3, the DNA is TGTGCCAGCAGTTTATCCGGGGATACGCAGTATTTT.

The genes are TRBV3-1 (or the pseudogene TRBV3-2) and TRBJ1-3; the D is unclear. This CDR3 spans 16 amino acids. The V end was cut by 2 bases, the J end by 2 bases, with 13 bases between. The germline V gene has CDR1 LGHDT and CDR2 YNNKEL (reference sequence). This CDR3 is CASSQSSKVPGNTIYF. The CDR3 DNA is TGTGCCAGCAGCCAATCCTCTAAAGTACCTGGAAACACCATATATTTT.

This clone showed up just once. The chain employs TRBV29-1 and TRBJ2-2; 7 bases align to TRBD1. The CDR3 length is 16 residues. V shed 4 bases and J 1 base; nucleotides not matched to a gene: 9. The V gene's germline CDR1 is SQVTM and CDR2 ANQGSEA. The DNA of the CDR3 is TGCAGCGTTGTACACGAGGGGGCGGTGAACACCGGGGAGCTGTTTTTT. Protein: CSVVHEGAVNTGELFF.

V is TRBV3-1 (or the pseudogene TRBV3-2) and J is TRBJ2-1; 7 bases match TRBD1. J gave up 5 bases and V 1 base, and 8 bases lay outside the gene matches. The V gene's germline CDR1 is LGHDT and CDR2 YNNKEL (reference sequence). The CDR3 has 16 residues. CDR3 nucleotides: TGTGCCAGCAGCCAAGTAGAGACAGGGCGGAACAATGAGCAGTTCTTC. It encodes CASSQVETGRNNEQFF.

The rearrangement uses TRBV27 and TRBJ1-1; D call uncertain. CDR3 length: 13 amino acids. Per germline, CDR1 MNHEY and CDR2 SMNVEV (reference sequence). V was shortened by 3 bases and J by 0 bases, with 5 bases between the two germline ends. CDR3 DNA: TGTGCCAGCAGTTTTAATGTGAACACTGAAGCTTTCTTT. Amino acids: CASSFNVNTEAFF.

The V and J genes are TRBV9 and TRBJ1-6, with D maybe TRBD1 (6 bases). Germline assignment: CDR1 SGDLS and CDR2 YYNGEE. Trimming took off 0 bases at V and 4 bases at J, with 8 bases between the two ends. The CDR3 has 15 residues. The CDR3 DNA reads TGTGCCAGCAGCGTAGGTACAGGGTATAATTCACCCCTCCACTTT. This gives the protein CASSVGTGYNSPLHF.

This chain connects TRBV9 to TRBJ2-1; 7 positions agree with TRBD2. With V trimmed by 0 bases and J by 6 bases, 3 bases remained unmatched. The germline CDR1 and CDR2 sequences are SGDLS and YYNGEE. The CDR3 is made up of 14 amino acids. The CDR3 DNA follows: TGTGCCAGCAGCGTAGAACGCGGGGGCAATGAGCAGTTCTTC. As protein: CASSVERGGNEQFF.

The chain recombines TRBV15 with TRBJ2-7; D may be TRBD1 (5 bases). Germline CDR1 reads LNHNV; CDR2 reads YYDKDF (reference sequence). This CDR3 contains 14 residues. The V and J ends lost 3 bases and 4 bases respectively, with 13 bases between them. CDR3 coding DNA: TGTGCCACCAGCAGTCATAGGGGCTCTTACGAGCAGTACTTC. Translating gives CATSSHRGSYEQYF.

The V gene is TRBV6-5, the J gene TRBJ1-5, with D unclear. The CDR3 contains 12 residues. V gave up 4 bases and J gave up 4 bases, with 5 bases separating them. Germline lookup yields CDR1 MNHEY and CDR2 SVGAGI. Here the CDR3 DNA reads TGTGCCAGCAGTTCAGTTAATCAGCCCCAGCATTTT. Its translation is CASSSVNQPQHF.

This chain uses TRBV6-2 or TRBV6-3 with TRBJ1-2; weak D call: TRBD1 (5 bases). Looked up from germline, CDR1 is MNHEY and CDR2 is SVGEGT. This CDR3 comprises 14 residues. The V gene lost 6 bases and the J gene lost 0 bases, with 11 bases spanning the gap. CDR3 amino acids: CASSNSGANYGYTF. The DNA for the CDR3 is TGTGCCAGCAGCAATTCGGGGGCTAACTATGGCTACACCTTC.